The following is a TCR beta chain sequence with its context. The antigen remains undetermined. Researchers ran the PCR with 60 Vbeta and 13 Jbeta primers. The data were produced by immunoSEQ multiplex PCR, yet TCRdb's version contains in-frame clones alone and is incomplete. The repertoire holds about 140,000 clones, 75% to 85% seen once, with about 2.2% in the top ten. The record originates from a study of cytomegalovirus exposure and HLA in healthy donors. Whole-study findings and limits: The study flagged roughly 150 TCR beta chains as cytomegalovirus-associated. TCR beta sequences reportedly predicted most subjects' HLA-A and HLA-B alleles accurately. Reports described diagnosis of cytomegalovirus status by the classifier as highly specific and sensitive.

This CDR3 has 14 residues. Germline CDR1 and CDR2: SGDLS and YYNGEE. Trimming stripped 4 bases from V and 1 base from J, with 10 bases between. The clonotype was recovered from a man aged 45-60 years in good health and CMV-seronegative. Sequencing was carried out using PBMCs. The chain employs TRBV9 and TRBJ2-3; weak D call: TRBD1 (6 bases). CDR3 in amino acids: CASSPRTGTDTQYF. CDR3 DNA sequence: TGTGCCAGCAGCCCCCGGACAGGCACAGATACGCAGTATTTT.